This T cell receptor (beta chain) was sequenced during a study of blood T cell repertoires in COVID-19 (dated by TCRdb to 2018 to 2021). The study in broad terms: The collaborator samples originated in the United States, Italy and Spain and spanned the acute and convalescent phases of COVID-19. The dataset comprised deeply sampled blood TCRbeta repertoires from subjects exposed to, actively infected with, or recovered from COVID-19. The prospective study material was composed of cDNA or gDNA derived from T cells, B-cell-depleted T cells, or PBMCs. A freely available public database, intended as a resource for researchers studying the immune response to SARS-CoV-2, is where the repertoires were released. Samples came from the ongoing ImmuneRACE study (first 160 participants) plus 1,254 subjects from 6 global collaborators. A de-identified subject ID, COVID-19 status, age in years and sex were almost always included in the sample metadata. HLA class I and class II types, where available, came from metadata supplied by the sample provider rather than from assay-based typing.

What the research found in general, with its limitations: The quantity of clinical and demographic metadata differed by source and by participant and was supplied without curation.

CDR1 and CDR2 were assigned from the germline V gene as SGHDT and YYEEEE. The CDR3, from cysteine to phenylalanine, totals 14 residues. Only the CDR3 DNA is retained, 42 bases long and in frame from the first base. Clipping removes 5 bases from V and 1 base from J, with 2 as the unmatched junction base count. In Seattle, one collaborating source enrolled patients while the infection was active and tracked those patients longitudinally over the course of disease. Whole blood was collected in K2EDTA tubes by collaborating institutions according to the institutions' own protocols. For TCRbeta analysis, collaborators shipped samples in one of three forms: frozen whole blood, isolated PBMCs, or DNA extracted from either of those sample types. The immunoSEQ Assay, a bias-controlled multiplex PCR, was used to amplify TCRbeta CDR3 regions from genomic DNA. The original pipeline was this. The number of nucleated cells in each sample was estimated by amplification of reference gene primers within the assay. To quantify the absolute abundance of each unique TCRbeta CDR3 rearrangement, sequence reads were collapsed and filtered. For each sample, productive Simpson clonality was calculated as the square root of Simpson's diversity index over productive rearrangements. In its TCRdb copy, this immuneACCESS table keeps in-frame sequences only and misses some clones. Where compared with another copy, unresolved V genes explain less than half of these, and the others have no known cause. D and trimming were read from the DNA, whereas the V and J calls and clone size are those reported in that table. The sample contains 200,000 to 250,000 clones, approximately 85% of them found a single time. The ten largest clones add up to about 2.4% of the sample.

On this clone: No antigen is known for it. No clone much larger than this one lies a single base away; base qualities are absent.

Rearrangement joined TRBV5-6 to TRBJ1-3; 8 bases in the junction line up with TRBD1. The sequenced sample was peripheral blood. The source of this sequence is a woman in her seventies with COVID-19, enrolled during active disease. The CDR3 sequence is CASSDRGSGNTIYF. Read as DNA, the sequence is TGTGCCAGCAGTGACAGGGGATCTGGAAACACCATATATTTT.